This T cell receptor (beta chain) was recorded in a study of blood T cell repertoires in COVID-19. Some clones are missing from TCRdb's copy, which holds only in-frame ones; the method was immunoSEQ multiplex PCR. The table lists tens of thousands of clones, around 80% of them singletons. The CDR3 runs to 15 residues. Germline V gene data show CDR1 as MNHEY and CDR2 as SMNVEV (reference sequence). V trimming: 5 bases; J trimming: 1 base; junction bases outside the gene matches: 6. The chain carries TRBV27 and TRBJ2-5; 8 positions match TRBD2. The sequenced sample was peripheral blood. This TCR was sampled from a woman older than 75 with active or convalescent COVID-19. Here the CDR3 reads CASSGAGVLQETQYF. In nucleotides, the CDR3 is TGTGCCAGCAGTGGAGCGGGAGTACTCCAAGAGACCCAGTACTTC.